Below are 27 T cell receptor beta chains sequenced from a single sample in a study of HIV-infected patients and healthy controls. The repertoire came from unfractionated whole blood and reflected all unsorted peripheral T cells. About 500 ng RNA was reverse transcribed with alpha and beta constant-region primers. Each of the alpha and beta chains got its own library through chain-specific third strand synthesis with indices. TCRdb ran MiXCR on the 5' RACE reads and lists one entry per CDR3 protein. The sample lists 550 to 800 distinct CDR3 sequences, approximately 77% seen once, with about 23% in the top ten. This specimen consisted of blood, obtained before antiretroviral therapy. These receptors all stem from an adult with HIV infection.

In regard to this clonotype: A library made for alpha chains picked up this beta chain off target, so its size means little. V gene TRBV11-3 combines with J gene TRBJ2-1, with D possibly being TRBD2 (6 bases). The CDR3 has 15 residues. From germline, CDR1 is SGHNT and CDR2 YENEEA. Trimming pared 1 base from V and 3 bases from J, leaving 10 bases between. CDR3 amino acids: CASSLATSIYNEQFF. The CDR3 bases are TGTGCCAGCAGCTTAGCGACTAGTATCTACAATGAGCAGTTCTTC.

Points on this clonotype: Because the library targeted alpha chains, this beta chain is an off-target read whose size means little. The chain has TRBV20-1 and TRBJ1-1; D is unresolved. This CDR3 comprises 12 residues. With 0 bases removed from V and 1 base from J, the gap between germline ends came to 3 bases. CDR1 is DFQATT, CDR2 SNEGSKA, per germline (reference sequence). The CDR3 loop is CSARDQNTEAFF. The CDR3 DNA reads as TGCAGTGCTAGAGATCAGAACACTGAAGCTTTCTTT.

A remark on this clonotype: The size of this beta chain means little, since it is a stray read in a library made for alpha chains. The V gene is TRBV6-6, the J gene TRBJ1-1; D is unclear. This CDR3 has 12 residues. Trimming left V 6 bases short and J 3 bases short, with 8 bases between. CDR1 is MNHNY and CDR2 is SVGAGI in the germline V gene (reference sequence). The CDR3 spells CASRWGDTEAFF. DNA for the CDR3: TGTGCCAGCAGGTGGGGAGACACTGAAGCTTTCTTT.

In regard to this clonotype: In a library made to pick up alpha chains, this beta chain is a stray read with a size that means little. This chain links TRBV4-2 with TRBJ2-1; TRBD2 matches at 9 bases. J lost 8 bases, V lost 0 bases, and 2 bases had no gene match. CDR3 size: 14 residues. Germline CDR1 LGHNA, CDR2 YNFKEQ. The CDR3 coding sequence is TGTGCCAGCAGCCAAGAACTAGCGGGTGATGAGCAGTTCTTC. Encoded protein: CASSQELAGDEQFF.

This clonotype was counted a few times. A library prepared for alpha chains yielded this beta chain as an off-target read; its size is of little meaning. CDR3 region: CASIRSRGPEETQYF. The CDR3 DNA is TGTGCCAGCATTCGCTCCAGGGGGCCAGAAGAGACCCAGTACTTC. The gene calls are TRBV2 and TRBJ2-5; 8 bases align to TRBD1. There are 15 residues in the CDR3. Germline CDR1 is SNHLY and CDR2 is FYNNEI. V trimming: 7 bases; J trimming: 3 bases; junction bases outside the gene matches: 10.

On this clonotype: Since the library was made to target alpha chains, this beta chain is a stray read and its abundance is not meaningful. The rearrangement links TRBV6-2 or TRBV6-3 to TRBJ2-2, with 13 bases aligning to TRBD2. Germline values: CDR1 MNHEY, CDR2 SVGEGT. V trimming: 5 bases; J trimming: 3 bases; junction bases outside the gene matches: 6. The CDR3 runs 17 residues. The CDR3 protein is CASSPRTSGSDTGELFF. The DNA of the CDR3 is TGTGCCAGCAGTCCTAGGACTAGCGGGAGCGACACCGGGGAGCTGTTTTTT.

This clonotype was detected once. This beta chain represents an off-target read in a library built for alpha chains; its size is of limited meaning. This sequence joins TRBV12-3 or TRBV12-4 and TRBJ2-7; D not certain. V gave up 7 bases and J gave up 7 bases, with 14 bases separating them. This CDR3 comprises 12 residues. The CDR3 nucleotides read TGTGCCAGCACCCAGTTATTGCAAGAGCAGTACTTC. It encodes CASTQLLQEQYF.

On this clonotype: This beta chain lies outside the target of a library built for alpha chains; its clone size means little. The V and J genes are TRBV11-2 and TRBJ2-5, with 7 positions matching TRBD1. J gave up 5 bases and V 5 bases, and 23 bases lay outside the gene matches. Germline CDR1 and CDR2: SGHAT and FQNNGV. The CDR3 extends over 19 amino acids. The CDR3 here is CASSHTRTLVGTVRETQYF. In nucleotides, the CDR3 is TGTGCCAGCAGCCACACGCGTACGTTAGTCGGGACAGTGCGGGAGACCCAGTACTTC.

Remarks on this clonotype: As an off-target read in a library built for alpha chains, this beta chain has a frequency of little significance. The chain joins TRBV4-2 to TRBJ1-1; D is ambiguous. The CDR3 runs 13 residues. Trimming took off 3 bases at V and 1 base at J, with 6 bases between the two ends. The germline V gene encodes CDR1 LGHNA and CDR2 YNFKEQ. DNA of the CDR3: TGTGCCAGCAGCCACACAGAGAACACTGAAGCTTTCTTT. Amino acids: CASSHTENTEAFF.

Regarding this clonotype: This beta chain is an off-target read within a library intended for alpha chains, so its frequency means little. The chain links TRBV19 to TRBJ1-4; unclear D gene. The CDR3 has 15 amino acids. CDR1 is LNHDA, CDR2 SQIVND, per germline (reference sequence). Between the trimmed V and J ends, which lost 4 bases and 3 bases, there was a span of 12 bases. CDR3 in DNA: TGTGCCAGTAGTACCCGGACGGACCCTAATGAAAAACTGTTTTTT. It yields the protein CASSTRTDPNEKLFF.

Note on this clonotype: The library was prepared for alpha chains; this beta chain is a stray read, so its frequency means little. The chain has TRBV5-1 and TRBJ2-5; tentatively, D is TRBD1 (5 bases). CDR1 SGHRS and CDR2 YFSETQ come from the germline V gene. The CDR3 runs to 13 residues. Trimming pared 4 bases from V and 5 bases from J, leaving 12 bases between. Written as DNA, the CDR3 is TGCGCCAGCAGCCGCCAGGGTTGGGAGACCCAGTACTTC. This codes for CASSRQGWETQYF.

On this clonotype itself: This beta chain slipped into a library made for alpha chains as a stray read, so its size is not meaningful. This sequence joins TRBV4-3 and TRBJ1-5, with no clear D. V dropped 0 bases and J dropped 1 base, with 10 bases sitting between them. Germline CDR1 LGHNA, CDR2 YSLEER. CDR3 length equals 16 residues. The CDR3 here is CASSQDRWGSNQPQHF. The CDR3 bases are TGCGCCAGCAGCCAAGATAGATGGGGAAGCAATCAGCCCCAGCATTTT.

As for this clonotype: As an off-target read in a library built for alpha chains, this beta chain has a frequency of little significance. The gene calls are TRBV10-3 and TRBJ2-7; D is unclear. The CDR3 extends over 15 amino acids. With 3 bases removed from V and 2 bases from J, the gap between germline ends came to 14 bases. Germline V gene lookup returns CDR1 ENHRY and CDR2 SYGVKD. CDR3 in amino acids: CAISDTKFLTYEQYF. The CDR3, as DNA: TGTGCCATCAGTGATACTAAGTTTCTGACCTACGAGCAGTACTTC.

This clonotype has a handful of counts. Found in a library prepared for alpha chains, this beta chain is an off-target read, and its abundance has little meaning. The CDR3 nucleotides read TGTGCCAGCAGTAGCGGAATCAAAGAGACCCAGTACTTC. Residues: CASSSGIKETQYF. This sequence joins TRBV6-5 and TRBJ2-5; perhaps TRBD2 as D (5 bases). This CDR3 is built from 13 residues. With 5 bases removed from V and 3 bases from J, the gap between germline ends came to 10 bases. The germline CDR1 and CDR2 sequences are MNHEY and SVGAGI.

In the case of this clonotype: Found in a library prepared for alpha chains, this beta chain is an off-target read, and its abundance has little meaning. The rearrangement uses TRBV5-1 and TRBJ2-5; 7 nucleotides agree with TRBD2. Germline CDR1 SGHRS, CDR2 YFSETQ. The J segment lost 4 bases and the V segment lost 4 bases, leaving 10 bases of the junction unmatched. CDR3 size: 15 residues. DNA for the CDR3: TGCGCCAGCAGCCCGACTAGCATAGTCGGAGAGACCCAGTACTTC. It is translated as CASSPTSIVGETQYF.

As regards this clonotype: A library made for alpha chains picked up this beta chain off target, so its size means little. V gene TRBV14 combines with J gene TRBJ1-1; no firm D call. This CDR3 has 13 residues. From germline, CDR1 is SGHDN and CDR2 FVKESK. Trimming removed 4 bases from V and 0 bases from J, with 6 bases in between. The chain's CDR3 is CASSRTVNTEAFF. Written as DNA, the CDR3 is TGTGCCAGCAGCCGTACAGTGAACACTGAAGCTTTCTTT.

Note on this clonotype: The library was designed around alpha chains, so this beta chain is a stray read whose abundance carries little weight. The chain joins TRBV20-1 to TRBJ1-1; D possibly corresponds to TRBD1 (5 bases). V lost 5 bases and J lost 1, with 14 bases in between. The CDR3 extends over 14 amino acids. The germline V gene encodes CDR1 DFQATT and CDR2 SNEGSKA (reference sequence). CDR3 bases: TGCAGTGCTTCTCGAGGGGTAGGGAACACTGAAGCTTTCTTT. Its translation is CSASRGVGNTEAFF.

In the case of this clonotype: This beta chain was picked up by a library intended for alpha chains and is off target, so its count carries little meaning. This chain links TRBV11-2 with TRBJ2-3; 11 bases line up with TRBD2. The CDR3 is 18 residues long. From germline, CDR1 is SGHAT and CDR2 FQNNGV. V shed 4 bases, J shed 3 bases, and the junction held 12 bases outside the gene matches. The CDR3 region is CASSSPGLAVAQTDTQYF. The DNA of the CDR3 is TGTGCCAGCAGCTCCCCGGGACTAGCGGTCGCCCAGACAGATACGCAGTATTTT.

A remark on this clonotype: With the library built for alpha chains, this beta chain is off target and its frequency is not meaningful. The chain has TRBV7-6 and TRBJ2-1; 9 bases are a match to TRBD2. Per germline, CDR1 SGHVS and CDR2 FNYEAQ. The CDR3 is 15 residues long. V shed 2 bases, J shed 8 bases, and the junction held 7 bases outside the gene matches. The CDR3 region is CASSLRAGGPDEQFF. The CDR3, as DNA: TGTGCCAGCAGCTTAAGGGCGGGAGGGCCGGATGAGCAGTTCTTC.

This clonotype was counted a few times. A library prepared for alpha chains yielded this beta chain as an off-target read; its size is of little meaning. This chain uses TRBV11-2 with TRBJ2-2; 7 bases align to TRBD2. The V gene end was trimmed by 4 bases and the J gene end by 4 bases; junction bases not matched to a gene: 9. CDR3 size: 16 residues. The germline gives CDR1 SGHAT, CDR2 FQNNGV. CDR3 sequence: CASSSSSWGGTGELFF. The CDR3 nucleotides are TGTGCCAGCAGCTCCTCAAGCTGGGGGGGCACCGGGGAGCTGTTTTTT.

A note on this clonotype: Little can be read into the size of this beta chain, an off-target read in a library designed for alpha chains. The V call is TRBV12-5, the J call TRBJ2-5; D is unresolved. The CDR3 runs to 12 residues. V was clipped by 2 bases and J by 5 bases, with 6 bases between them. The V gene's germline CDR1 is LGHNT and CDR2 FRNRAP. CDR3 DNA sequence: TGTGCTAGTGGTTTGCCCTCGGAGACCCAGTACTTC. As protein: CASGLPSETQYF. The variable domain in full, completed from reference TRBV12-5 and TRBJ2-5, reads DARVTQTPRHKVTEMGQEVTMRCQPILGHNTVFWYRQTMMQGLELLAYFRNRAPLDDSGMPKDRFSAEMPDATLATLKIQPSEPRDSAVYFCASGLPSETQYFGPGTRLLVL.

To note about this clonotype: The library was built for alpha chains, so this beta chain is an off-target read and its size means little. The rearrangement links TRBV18 to TRBJ2-1, with D maybe TRBD1 (7 bases). Trimming removed 1 base from V and 2 bases from J, with 18 bases in between. This CDR3 region has 18 residues. CDR1 and CDR2 from the germline V gene are KGHSH and LQKENI. The CDR3 spells CASSPLKTGRLPYNEQFF. The CDR3 nucleotides read TGTGCCAGCTCACCACTTAAGACAGGGAGGCTCCCCTACAATGAGCAGTTCTTC.

With respect to this clonotype: This beta chain was picked up by a library intended for alpha chains and is off target, so its count carries little meaning. The J gene is TRBJ1-5, the V gene TRBV5-5, with 7 positions matching TRBD1. The CDR3 is made up of 14 amino acids. Germline values: CDR1 SGHKS, CDR2 YYEKEE (reference sequence). J lost 6 bases, V lost 0 bases, and 3 bases had no gene match. CDR3 in DNA: TGTGCCAGCAGCTTGGAAGGGGGCGGTCAGCCCCAGCATTTT. Its protein product is CASSLEGGGQPQHF.

Comment on this clonotype: Because this beta chain is a stray read in a library intended to capture alpha chains, its abundance should not be given much weight. The chain couples TRBV28 to TRBJ1-5; a possible D gene is TRBD1 (5 bases). Between the trimmed V and J ends, which lost 7 bases and 2 bases, there was a span of 18 bases. This CDR3 comprises 16 residues. Germline V lookup: CDR1 MDHEN, CDR2 SYDVKM. The CDR3 bases are TGTGCCAGCATCTTTGAGGGGCTAGGGCGCAATCAGCCCCAGCATTTT. Its protein is CASIFEGLGRNQPQHF.

This clonotype was seen only once. A library made for alpha chains picked up this beta chain off target, so its size means little. The J gene is TRBJ1-1, the V gene TRBV6-2 or TRBV6-3, with 7 bases fitting TRBD1. The germline V gene encodes CDR1 MNHEY and CDR2 SVGEGT. V gave up 6 bases and J gave up 3 bases; unmatched junction bases: 7. The CDR3 totals 14 residues. The CDR3 loop is CASRDSGGDTEAFF. Here the CDR3 DNA reads TGTGCCAGCAGAGACTCAGGGGGTGACACTGAAGCTTTCTTT.

With respect to this clonotype: Since it is a stray read in a library aimed at alpha chains, this beta chain has a size that is not meaningful. V usage is TRBV7-9 and J usage is TRBJ2-3; D unclear. V shed 4 bases and J shed 5 bases, with 10 bases lying between them. The CDR3 spans 13 residues. Germline V gives CDR1 SEHNR, CDR2 FQNEAQ (reference sequence). CDR3: CASSSQDGDTQYF. CDR3 nucleotide sequence: TGTGCCAGCAGCTCCCAGGACGGAGATACGCAGTATTTT. The full variable domain, in which reference TRBV7-9 and TRBJ2-3 provide the parts outside the CDR3, is DTGVSQNPRHKITKRGQNVTFRCDPISEHNRLYWYRQTLGQGPEFLTYFQNEAQLEKSRLLSDRFSAERPKGSFSTLEIQRTEQGDSAMYLCASSSQDGDTQYFGPGTRLTVL.

Remarks on this clonotype: For a library built for alpha chains, this beta chain is a stray read; little rests on its size. The V call is TRBV11-2, the J call TRBJ1-1, with D tentatively TRBD1 (6 bases). V was pared by 5 bases and J by 0 bases, with 13 bases between. The CDR3 consists of 15 residues. Germline V gene lookup returns CDR1 SGHAT and CDR2 FQNNGV. As DNA, the CDR3 is TGTGCCAGCAGCCCCCCGGGGGGGCTGAACACTGAAGCTTTCTTT. Protein: CASSPPGGLNTEAFF. Complete variable domain (other parts from reference TRBV11-2 and TRBJ1-1): EAGVAQSPRYKIIEKRQSVAFWCNPISGHATLYWYQQILGQGPKLLIQFQNNGVVDDSQLPKDRFSAERLKGVDSTLKIQPAKLEDSAVYLCASSPPGGLNTEAFFGQGTRLTVV.